The sequence of this T cell receptor (beta chain) was determined in a study of response to subunit inactivated influenza vaccine. Study findings and constraints: There was a suggestion from the authors that each seasonal influenza vaccination recruits few new T cells.

Comment on this clonotype: The antigen is not known.

The CDR3 spans 16 residues. Trimming removed 3 bases at V and 0 bases at J, with 15 bases between. Germline lookup yields CDR1 KGHSH and CDR2 LQKENI. Each CDR3 protein is one row after TCRdb ran MiXCR on the RT-PCR reads. The sample shows about 500,000 distinct CDR3 sequences, approximately 16% of them seen only once. This receptor was obtained from a man between 50 and 69 years old who received an inactivated influenza vaccine. The V call is TRBV18, the J call TRBJ2-7; TRBD1 is a possible D gene (5 bases). The sequencing here drew on CD4+ T cells sorted from PBMCs, taken approximately 25 months after vaccination. CDR3 coding DNA: TGTGCCAGCTCACCCGTTACAGGATCGAGCTCCTACGAGCAGTACTTC. It specifies CASSPVTGSSSYEQYF.